This T cell receptor (beta chain) was recovered during a study of T cells in Graves' hyperthyroidism and ophthalmopathy. Study conclusions and caveats: Prediction of ophthalmopathy progression came a median approximately 6.6 months pre-onset. Expanded thyroid clonotypes (above 0.001) were mostly also found in blood.

In this sample, this clonotype turned up many times. Its matching antigen is unknown. Amplified regions were TCR beta CDR3 sequences from RNA transcripts. HTBI primers were employed in a first-round RT-PCR of the TCR CDR3. MiXCR was run by TCRdb on the multiplex PCR reads, yielding one entry per CDR3 protein. The top ten clones hold around a sixth of a sample with around 500,000 distinct CDR3 sequences, 14% of them seen once. Hyperthyroidism had been newly diagnosed in patients aged 18 to 65, and its duration was under 2 months. The specimen was blood. The source of this sequence is a woman younger than 30 with Graves' hyperthyroidism.

CDR3 nucleotide sequence: TGCGCCAGCAGCTTGGTTATGAGGGAAGGGCATAATGGCTACACCTTC. Protein product: CASSLVMREGHNGYTF. The rearrangement uses TRBV5-1 and TRBJ1-2; D gene unclear. The V gene's germline CDR1 is SGHRS and CDR2 YFSETQ. The CDR3 contains 16 residues. V was cut by 0 bases and J by 6 bases, with 18 bases left in between.